A single sample gave rise to the 16 T cell receptor beta chains below, sequenced in a study of cytomegalovirus exposure and HLA in healthy donors. The PCR employed 60 Vbeta primers together with 13 Jbeta primers. The data were produced by immunoSEQ multiplex PCR, yet TCRdb's version contains in-frame clones alone and is incomplete. The sample contains 200,000 to 250,000 clones, over 80% of which appear only once. Input material: PBMCs. The receptor set was obtained from a boy aged 2 to 10 in good health and CMV-seronegative.

The V gene is TRBV5-6, the J gene TRBJ1-2; the D gene is possibly TRBD1 (6 bases). Germline CDR1 and CDR2: SGHDT and YYEEEE. V was shortened by 4 bases and J by 8 bases, with 15 bases between the two germline ends. The CDR3 covers 13 residues. CDR3 sequence (DNA): TGTGCCAGCAGCGCGGGGGCAGGCGGAGGCTACACCTTC. It is translated as CASSAGAGGGYTF.

The chain combines TRBV6-5 with TRBJ2-1, with 13 bases matching TRBD2. The trim removed 4 bases at V and 5 bases at J, leaving 5 bases unmatched. The CDR3 consists of 16 residues. The germline V gene has CDR1 MNHEY and CDR2 SVGAGI. The DNA for the CDR3 is TGTGCCAGCAGTTCTCCGGGACTAGCGGGGAACAATGAGCAGTTCTTC. Translation: CASSSPGLAGNNEQFF.

The chain employs TRBV11-3 and TRBJ2-7, with 7 bases matching TRBD2. Germline V gives CDR1 SGHNT, CDR2 YENEEA. This CDR3 is built from 13 residues. J was trimmed by 4 bases and V by 3 bases; bases with no gene match: 3. CDR3 nucleotides: TGTGCCAGCAGCTTCGGGGAGGGATACGAGCAGTACTTC. It codes for CASSFGEGYEQYF.

The rearrangement links TRBV20-1 to TRBJ1-1, with 7 positions matching TRBD1. Looked up from germline, CDR1 is DFQATT and CDR2 is SNEGSKA (reference sequence). V dropped 5 bases and J dropped 14; count of bases not matched to a gene: 8. The CDR3 extends over 10 amino acids. CDR3 DNA: TGCAGTGCTGGGGGGACAGTTAGGTTCTTT. Translated, it gives CSAGGTVRFF.

This clone was found a few times. The CDR3 DNA follows: TGTGCCAGCAGCTTGGATAGGGGTAATGGCTACACCTTC. As protein: CASSLDRGNGYTF. The chain uses TRBV5-6 and TRBJ1-2, with D possibly being TRBD1 (5 bases). CDR3 length: 13 residues. In germline, CDR1 is SGHDT, CDR2 YYEEEE. With 0 bases removed from V and 6 bases from J, the gap between germline ends came to 9 bases.

The J gene is TRBJ2-7, the V gene TRBV30, with TRBD1 as a possible D gene (5 bases). V lost 2 bases and J lost 3, with 11 bases in between. Germline CDR1 reads GTSNPN; CDR2 reads SVGIG (reference sequence). This CDR3 has 13 amino acids. The CDR3 sequence: CAWSQGFHYEQYF. The CDR3 coding sequence is TGTGCCTGGAGTCAGGGCTTCCACTACGAGCAGTACTTC.

The genes are TRBV4-1 and TRBJ2-1; 10 positions agree with TRBD2. Trimming cost V 5 bases and J 2 bases; bases outside gene matches: 12. Germline V gene sequence: CDR1 MGHRA, CDR2 YSYEKL. The CDR3 is made up of 18 amino acids. The CDR3 sequence is CASSVGLAGVIAYNEQFF. The CDR3 DNA reads TGCGCCAGCAGCGTCGGTCTAGCGGGAGTAATCGCCTACAATGAGCAGTTCTTC.

In DNA, the CDR3 is TGTGCCAGCAGCATAGGACTCCAAGAGACCCAGTACTTC. Protein sequence: CASSIGLQETQYF. V is TRBV5-5 and J is TRBJ2-5; D is possibly TRBD2 (5 bases). V lost 4 bases to trimming and J lost 1 base, with 8 bases between them. The length of the CDR3 is 13 residues. Germline-derived CDR1 and CDR2 are SGHKS and YYEKEE (reference sequence).

The chain couples TRBV11-2 to TRBJ1-2; D perhaps matches TRBD1 (5 bases). V lost 0 bases and J 7 bases, leaving 6 bases between the germline ends. The CDR3 sequence is 12 residues long. Germline values: CDR1 SGHAT, CDR2 FQNNGV. The CDR3 sequence is CASSLDRAGYTF. The CDR3 bases are TGTGCCAGCAGCTTAGACAGGGCTGGCTACACCTTC.

V usage is TRBV11-2 and J usage is TRBJ2-7; 9 nucleotides match TRBD1. After removal of 1 base from V and 3 bases from J, the junction contained 4 bases not matched to a gene. This CDR3 has 15 amino acids. Germline CDR1 SGHAT, CDR2 FQNNGV. The CDR3 DNA reads TGTGCCAGCAGCTTAGGGGGGACAGGGATCTACGAGCAGTACTTC. Residues: CASSLGGTGIYEQYF.

The chain uses TRBV6-5 and TRBJ1-2; maybe TRBD1 (6 bases). This CDR3 has 13 amino acids. Trimming pared 6 bases from V and 6 bases from J, leaving 14 bases between. Per the germline V gene, CDR1 is MNHEY and CDR2 is SVGAGI. For the CDR3, the DNA is TGTGCCAGCAGACGAACAGGGTTGGATGGCTACACCTTC. Its translation is CASRRTGLDGYTF.

The count of this clone is one. The chain recombines TRBV7-2 with TRBJ2-7, with 9 bases lining up with TRBD2. This CDR3 has 14 amino acids. Germline values: CDR1 SGHTA, CDR2 FQGNSA. Trimming cost V 5 bases and J 6 bases; bases outside gene matches: 8. CDR3 DNA sequence: TGTGCCAGCAGCCCCTTAGCGGGAGTCCTCGAGCAGTACTTC. Its protein product is CASSPLAGVLEQYF.

In its sample, this clone was seen a few times. This rearrangement joins TRBV6-5 to TRBJ1-1; D might be TRBD1 (5 bases). Deletions cut 7 bases from V and 4 bases from J, with 16 bases between. The CDR3 has 14 amino acids. Germline V gene data show CDR1 as MNHEY and CDR2 as SVGAGI. The CDR3 DNA is TGTGCCAGCATTTTACGGGGGTTCGGCACTGAAGCTTTCTTT. Translated: CASILRGFGTEAFF.

The rearrangement links TRBV27 to TRBJ1-1; a possible D gene is TRBD1 (6 bases). This CDR3 spans 15 amino acids. Trimming pared 5 bases from V and 1 base from J, leaving 14 bases between. Germline-derived CDR1 and CDR2 are MNHEY and SMNVEV (reference sequence). The CDR3 DNA reads as TGTGCCAGCAGTGCCCCGGGCAGGGGGAACACTGAAGCTTTCTTT. Its translation: CASSAPGRGNTEAFF.

This sequence joins TRBV7-2 and TRBJ2-7; unclear D gene. V was pared by 1 base and J by 3 bases, with 13 bases between. The length of the CDR3 is 15 residues. The germline V gene has CDR1 SGHTA and CDR2 FQGNSA. The CDR3 DNA follows: TGTGCCAGCAGCTTAGGCCCTGCTCGCGGCTACGAGCAGTACTTC. As protein: CASSLGPARGYEQYF.

This chain uses TRBV5-5 with TRBJ2-3; possible D gene TRBD1, 6 bases. Germline assignment: CDR1 SGHKS and CDR2 YYEKEE (reference sequence). The CDR3 length is 15 residues. Trimming removed 0 bases at V and 6 bases at J, with 14 bases between. This chain's CDR3 is CASSLVAGAPDTQYF. The CDR3 DNA follows: TGTGCCAGCAGCTTGGTTGCAGGGGCTCCCGATACGCAGTATTTT.